This note documents a single TCR beta chain sequence. No antigen is known for it. The authors ran the assay at deep level. As originally analysed: With immunoSEQ giving junction-only sequences and no quality scores, filtering differed. TCRdb's table, derived via immunoSEQ multiplex PCR, lists solely in-frame clones and lacks some. The DNA was the basis for D and trimming; V, J and clone size are from that table. The repertoire holds 950,000 to 1,300,000 clones, roughly 70% seen once, with around 1.4% in the top ten. This entry comes from a study of shared clonotypes between healthy human individuals. General study points: Generally, naive subsets (rather than memory subsets) showed larger estimated richness.

This CDR3 spans 13 amino acids. Germline CDR1 is SGHTA and CDR2 is FQGNSA. The V end lost 7 bases, the J end lost 5 bases, and 14 bases lay between the germline ends. Sequenced input: memory CD4+ T cells sorted from blood. Subset indicated: CD45RA-negative fraction. The chain uses TRBV7-2 and TRBJ2-5; D remains ambiguous. The sequence came from a young man in good health. The CDR3 region is CASIRSLGETQYF. As DNA, the CDR3 is TGTGCCAGCATCAGGTCCCTAGGGGAGACCCAGTACTTC.